A selection of T cell receptor beta chains follows, all from one sample in a study of T-cell memory formation after mild COVID-19. MiXCR, run by TCRdb on the 5' RACE reads, gives a single entry per CDR3 protein. The sample has over 120,000 distinct CDR3 sequences, under 25% seen once. Material for sequencing was PBMCs or a T cell subset sorted from them (not recorded which). All receptors derive from an adult woman who had mild COVID-19 (a few samples of this study predate the infection). Cell type and time point are not known. Both conserved end residues are part of each CDR3. The order of the fields is clone size, V gene, D gene, J gene, CDR3 DNA, CDR3 protein. A D gene is named only where the DNA matches it firmly. Clone size is given for some rows only: seen once, a few or many times, or a class if the clone is expanded.

abundance: few; v_gene: TRBV5-1; d_gene: NA; j_gene: TRBJ2-7; CDR3nt: TGCGCCAGCCGGGGGACAAGCTCCTACGAGCAGTACTTC; CDR3aa: CASRGTSSYEQYF
abundance: few; v_gene: TRBV30; d_gene: NA; j_gene: TRBJ1-2; CDR3nt: TGTGCCTGCCACGGGCGCGGGAGTGGCTACACCTTC; CDR3aa: CACHGRGSGYTF
abundance: few; v_gene: TRBV12-3/TRBV12-4; d_gene: TRBD2; j_gene: TRBJ2-1; CDR3nt: TGTGCCAGCAGAACAGCGGGGGGCTATGAGCAGTTCTTC; CDR3aa: CASRTAGGYEQFF
abundance: NA; v_gene: TRBV29-1; d_gene: TRBD2; j_gene: TRBJ2-7; CDR3nt: TGCAGCGTAGATAGCGGGAGCACCTACGAGCAGTACTTC; CDR3aa: CSVDSGSTYEQYF
abundance: NA; v_gene: TRBV9; d_gene: NA; j_gene: TRBJ2-1; CDR3nt: TGTGCCAGCAGCCCCCGACCGGAAGGGCACAGAAATGAGCAGTTCTTC; CDR3aa: CASSPRPEGHRNEQFF
abundance: NA; v_gene: TRBV5-1; d_gene: NA; j_gene: TRBJ2-1; CDR3nt: TGCGCCAGCAGCTCGGTACAGGGCCTTGAGCAGTTCTTC; CDR3aa: CASSSVQGLEQFF
abundance: NA; v_gene: TRBV11-2; d_gene: TRBD2; j_gene: TRBJ2-1; CDR3nt: TGTGCCAGCAGCGTCTTAGCGGGAGGCCCAACACTTGAGCAGTTCTTC; CDR3aa: CASSVLAGGPTLEQFF
abundance: few; v_gene: TRBV9; d_gene: NA; j_gene: TRBJ2-3; CDR3nt: TGTGCCAGCAGCGTAATGGGAGGGGGTTCCACAGATACGCAGTATTTT; CDR3aa: CASSVMGGGSTDTQYF
abundance: few; v_gene: TRBV2; d_gene: NA; j_gene: TRBJ2-2; CDR3nt: TGTGCCAGCATTCTGGACCTCACCGGGGAGCTGTTTTTT; CDR3aa: CASILDLTGELFF
abundance: NA; v_gene: TRBV7-3; d_gene: TRBD2; j_gene: TRBJ2-2; CDR3nt: TGTGCCAGCAGCGTAGCGGGGACCGCCACCGGGGAGCTGTTTTTT; CDR3aa: CASSVAGTATGELFF